The 25 T cell receptor beta chains below come from one sample, sequenced in a study of blood T cell repertoires in COVID-19. Profiled with immunoSEQ multiplex PCR; TCRdb holds only in-frame clones, not every one. The sample holds about 99,000 clones, 87% seen once. Input material: peripheral blood. The source is a man between 45 and 60 years old in a cohort sampled during active COVID-19.

The J gene is TRBJ2-7, the V gene TRBV6-1, with a tentative D call TRBD1 (6 bases). CDR1 MNHNS and CDR2 SASEGT come from the germline V gene. This CDR3 is 14 amino acids long. V shed 3 bases and J shed 4 bases, with 13 bases lying between them. DNA of the CDR3: TGTGCCAGCAGTGAGAGCGGACAGTTTTACGAGCAGTACGTC. This translates into CASSESGQFYEQYV.

The V call is TRBV19, the J call TRBJ1-5; D might be TRBD1 (5 bases). The germline V and J ends were trimmed by 10 bases and 16 bases, with 17 bases remaining between them. This CDR3 contains 10 residues. In germline, CDR1 is LNHDA, CDR2 SQIVND (reference sequence). DNA for the CDR3: TGTGCCACTTGGGGCAGTTCTCAACATTTT. This codes for CATWGSSQHF.

The rearrangement joins TRBV18 to TRBJ1-5, with TRBD1 as a possible D gene (5 bases). The germline V gene encodes CDR1 KGHSH and CDR2 LQKENI. This CDR3 comprises 15 residues. Between the trimmed V and J ends, which lost 3 bases and 0 bases, there was a span of 9 bases. The CDR3 sequence: CASSPGQNSNQPQHF. The CDR3 region has the DNA TGTGCCAGCTCACCGGGGCAGAATAGCAATCAGCCCCAGCATTTT.

V gene TRBV6-4 combines with J gene TRBJ1-6; 7 bases are shared with TRBD1. This CDR3 is 13 amino acids long. Unmatched junction bases numbered 4, after V lost 6 bases and J lost 8 bases. Germline V gene lookup returns CDR1 MRHNA and CDR2 SNTAGT. DNA of the CDR3: TGTGCCAGCAGGGGCAGGGGGGATTCACCCCTCCACTTT. Translated, it gives CASRGRGDSPLHF.

In this sample, this clone turned up a few times. The V gene is TRBV6-5, the J gene TRBJ1-5; the D is unclear. The ends were cut back, 6 bases at V and 1 base at J, with 13 bases in the middle. Germline values: CDR1 MNHEY, CDR2 SVGAGI. The CDR3 length is 15 residues. For the CDR3, the DNA is TGTGCCAGCAGCTACGGAGCTGGAAGCAATCAGCCCCAGCATTTT. Its protein product is CASSYGAGSNQPQHF.

The gene calls are TRBV6-5 and TRBJ1-2; D is perhaps TRBD1 (5 bases). The germline gives CDR1 MNHEY, CDR2 SVGAGI. Trimming shortened V by 0 bases and J by 4 bases, and 12 bases separated the two germline ends. This CDR3 region has 15 residues. DNA for the CDR3: TGTGCCAGCAGTTACTCGGGTTTGGGGGGCTATGGCTACACCTTC. Protein sequence: CASSYSGLGGYGYTF.

This clone was picked up one time. The rearrangement links TRBV18 to TRBJ2-3, with 7 nucleotides matching TRBD1. This CDR3 is built from 18 residues. Trimming at V came to 3 bases and at J to 0 bases, leaving 12 bases not matched to a gene. The V gene's germline CDR1 is KGHSH and CDR2 LQKENI. CDR3: CASSPRRQGPLSTDTQYF. The CDR3 bases are TGTGCCAGCTCACCGAGAAGACAGGGACCATTAAGCACAGATACGCAGTATTTT.

This clone has just a few counts. The chain recombines TRBV11-3 with TRBJ1-6; D is possibly TRBD1 (5 bases). Germline V lookup: CDR1 SGHNT, CDR2 YENEEA. The V gene lost 2 bases and the J gene lost 7 bases, with 6 bases spanning the gap. The CDR3 has 13 residues. CDR3 amino acids: CASSLTGNSPLHF. The DNA of the CDR3 is TGTGCCAGCAGCTTAACAGGAAATTCACCCCTCCACTTT.

The chain joins TRBV2 to TRBJ2-7; 12 bases match TRBD2. Germline CDR1 is SNHLY and CDR2 is FYNNEI. The ends lost 0 bases at V and 7 bases at J; junction bases unmatched: 10. The CDR3 has 17 residues. CDR3 bases: TGTGCCAGCAGTGAAGCCCTGGGACTAGCGGGCCGTCAGGAGCAGTACGTC. It encodes CASSEALGLAGRQEQYV.

DNA of the CDR3: TGTGCCACCAGTGATTTGCAGGGGGCCGGGTACAATGAGCAGTTCTTC. Translation gives CATSDLQGAGYNEQFF. The gene calls are TRBV24-1 and TRBJ2-1; 8 bases are a match to TRBD1. Per the germline V gene, CDR1 is KGHDR and CDR2 is SFDVKD. This CDR3 has 16 amino acids. V shed 0 bases and J 4 bases; nucleotides not matched to a gene: 4.

This clone appeared a few times. V and J are TRBV4-2 and TRBJ2-5, with D perhaps matching TRBD2 (5 bases). Trimming left V 3 bases short and J 3 bases short, with 14 bases between. Germline V gives CDR1 LGHNA, CDR2 YNFKEQ. There are 15 residues in the CDR3. CDR3 sequence (DNA): TGTGCCAGCAGCCAGGGAGTAGGCGGTAAAGAGACCCAGTACTTC. Amino acid sequence: CASSQGVGGKETQYF.

This clone was counted a few times. The chain has TRBV11-3 and TRBJ2-7; weak D call: TRBD1 (5 bases). CDR1 is SGHNT and CDR2 is YENEEA in the germline V gene. With 5 bases removed from V and 5 bases from J, the gap between germline ends came to 16 bases. CDR3 size: 14 residues. In DNA form, the CDR3 reads TGTGCCAGCAGCCCACGGGCAGGGCCGGACGAGCAGTACTTC. The encoded protein is CASSPRAGPDEQYF.

J is TRBJ2-3 and V is TRBV19; 9 positions match TRBD2. In germline, CDR1 is LNHDA, CDR2 SQIVND (reference sequence). The junction had 6 bases not matched to a gene; V was cut back by 5 bases and J by 3 bases. The CDR3 loop spans 15 amino acids. This CDR3 is CASSPLAGVTDTQYF. CDR3 in DNA: TGTGCCAGTAGTCCGTTAGCGGGGGTAACAGATACGCAGTATTTT.

This chain connects TRBV7-8 to TRBJ2-5; 8 bases align to TRBD2. CDR3 length: 16 amino acids. V trimming: 5 bases; J trimming: 2 bases; junction bases outside the gene matches: 10. Germline V lookup: CDR1 SGHVS, CDR2 FQNEAQ. The CDR3 reads CASSTELAVRQETQYF. The CDR3 DNA follows: TGTGCCAGCAGCACCGAACTAGCGGTGAGGCAAGAGACCCAGTACTTC.

The rearrangement joins TRBV6-1 to TRBJ1-5; tentative D call: TRBD1 (6 bases). This CDR3 contains 16 residues. Trimming stripped 2 bases from V and 2 bases from J, with 13 bases between. Germline V gene data show CDR1 as MNHNS and CDR2 as SASEGT. In nucleotides, the CDR3 is TGTGCCAGCAGTGAAAGGTCAGGGGTTGGCAATCAGCCCCAGCATTTT. Amino acids: CASSERSGVGNQPQHF.

The rearrangement joins TRBV6-5 to TRBJ2-1; weak D call: TRBD2 (5 bases). Trimming took 6 bases from V and 13 from J, leaving 10 bases between them. From germline, CDR1 is MNHEY and CDR2 SVGAGI. The CDR3 spans 10 residues. This chain's CDR3 is CASRRADQFF. In DNA form, the CDR3 reads TGTGCCAGCAGGAGGGCGGACCAGTTCTTC.

This sequence joins TRBV19 and TRBJ1-3; 7 positions agree with TRBD1. The CDR3 is made up of 15 amino acids. V shed 6 bases, J shed 2 bases, and the junction held 7 bases outside the gene matches. Germline lookup yields CDR1 LNHDA and CDR2 SQIVND (reference sequence). DNA for the CDR3: TGTGCCAGTAGCCCGGGACAGTTGGCTGGAAACACCATATATTTT. Amino acids: CASSPGQLAGNTIYF.

This chain uses TRBV5-5 with TRBJ2-6; 7 nucleotides align to TRBD1. Germline loops: CDR1 SGHKS, CDR2 YYEKEE (reference sequence). The CDR3 is made up of 16 amino acids. The V gene end was trimmed by 4 bases and the J gene end by 0 bases; junction bases not matched to a gene: 4. CDR3 amino acids: CASSTTGASGANVLTF. DNA for the CDR3: TGTGCCAGCAGCACAACAGGGGCCTCTGGGGCCAACGTCCTGACTTTC. The full variable domain, with the rest looked up from reference TRBV5-5 and TRBJ2-6, is DAGVTQSPTHLIKTRGQQVTLRCSPISGHKSVSWYQQVLGQGPQFIFQYYEKEERGRGNFPDRFSARQFPNYSSELNVNALLLGDSALYLCASSTTGASGANVLTFGAGSRLTVL.

The V call is TRBV7-2, the J call TRBJ1-6; D is unclear. V lost 5 bases and J 4 bases, leaving 9 bases between the germline ends. CDR3 size: 14 residues. Per the germline V gene, CDR1 is SGHTA and CDR2 is FQGNSA. The CDR3 DNA reads TGTGCCAGCAGCCGTTCCCTATATAATTCACCCCTCCACTTT. It codes for CASSRSLYNSPLHF.

J is TRBJ2-3 and V is TRBV6-4; 10 bases are shared with TRBD2. The CDR3 contains 16 residues. With 4 bases clipped from V and 4 bases from J, the junction kept 8 bases outside the gene matches. Germline CDR1 and CDR2: MRHNA and SNTAGT. The CDR3 spells CASSALAGDRADTQYF. The CDR3 nucleotides are TGTGCCAGCAGTGCCCTAGCGGGGGATCGGGCAGATACGCAGTATTTT.

Comment on this clone: An end of the junction differs from the germline gene, which may be a read error. The chain uses TRBV6-1 and TRBJ1-5, with TRBD1 matching 9 bases. The V gene's germline CDR1 is MNHNS and CDR2 SASEGT. The CDR3 contains 15 residues. The CDR3 region is CASSEGTGSYQPQHF. In DNA, the CDR3 is TGTGCCAGCAGCGAAGGGACAGGGAGCTATCAGCCCCAGCATTTT.

The rearrangement uses TRBV20-1 and TRBJ1-2; no firm D call. CDR3 size: 11 residues. V lost 5 bases and J lost 8, with 12 bases in between. Germline V lookup: CDR1 DFQATT, CDR2 SNEGSKA (reference sequence). CDR3 bases: TGCAGTGCTTACTACTCTTGGGGCTACACCTTC. Protein: CSAYYSWGYTF.

This chain connects TRBV6-2 or TRBV6-3 to TRBJ1-1; maybe TRBD1 (6 bases). The germline V and J ends were trimmed by 2 bases and 2 bases, with 21 bases remaining between them. CDR3 size: 18 residues. The V gene's germline CDR1 is MNHEY and CDR2 SVGEGT. The chain's CDR3 is CASSYRVGTPETNTEAFF. The CDR3 region has the DNA TGTGCCAGCAGTTACAGGGTGGGGACACCGGAGACTAACACTGAAGCTTTCTTT.

This clone was recorded many times. The CDR3 here is CASSPSRGAQGKSQYF. The CDR3 DNA follows: TGTGCCAGCAGCCCCTCACGGGGGGCCCAGGGGAAATCGCAGTACTTC. J is TRBJ2-7 and V is TRBV11-2; perhaps TRBD2 as D (7 bases). V was shortened by 5 bases and J by 9 bases, with 26 bases between the two germline ends. The V gene's germline CDR1 is SGHAT and CDR2 FQNNGV. The CDR3 consists of 16 residues.

V usage is TRBV7-6 and J usage is TRBJ2-3, with a possible D match to TRBD2 (6 bases). CDR1 and CDR2 from the germline V gene are SGHVS and FNYEAQ. V was pared by 4 bases and J by 2 bases, with 16 bases between. The length of the CDR3 is 16 residues. The CDR3 region has the DNA TGTGCCAGCAGCTGGCGGGGCAGGGCGGACACAGATACGCAGTATTTT. Translated: CASSWRGRADTDTQYF. Combining the CDR3 with reference TRBV7-6 and TRBJ2-3 gives the whole variable domain GAGVSQSPRYKVTKRGQDVALRCDPISGHVSLYWYRQALGQGPEFLTYFNYEAQQDKSGLPNDRFSAERPEGSISTLTIQRTEQRDSAMYRCASSWRGRADTDTQYFGPGTRLTVL.